Following are 27 T cell receptor beta chains from one sample sequenced in a study of T cell responses to AZD1222 COVID-19 vaccine. Sequenced by immunoSEQ multiplex PCR; TCRdb stores in-frame clones only, minus some. The sample records over 150,000 clones, roughly 90% being singletons. The sample in question was peripheral blood, obtained on day 0 of AZD1222 vaccination. All receptors derive from an adult in good health.

The table lists this clone with a count of one. The rearrangement links TRBV2 to TRBJ1-5, with D unclear. Germline CDR1 and CDR2: SNHLY and FYNNEI. This CDR3 region has 15 residues. The CDR3 loop reads CAAGEGLYSNQPQHF. The CDR3 DNA reads TGTGCAGCCGGGGAGGGCCTATATAGCAATCAGCCCCAGCATTTT.

The rearrangement joins TRBV20-1 to TRBJ1-1, with D unresolved. Germline values: CDR1 DFQATT, CDR2 SNEGSKA (reference sequence). The length of the CDR3 is 11 residues. The V and J ends lost 2 bases and 5 bases respectively, with 6 bases between them. The CDR3, as DNA: TGCAGTGCTAGAAGTCAGACTGAAGCTTTCTTT. This translates into CSARSQTEAFF.

This chain links TRBV9 with TRBJ1-5; TRBD1 matches 9 bases. CDR1 and CDR2 (germline): SGDLS, YYNGEE. The CDR3 runs 15 residues. V dropped 3 bases and J dropped 6; count of bases not matched to a gene: 7. The CDR3 is CASSGGQGFSQPQHF. DNA of the CDR3: TGTGCCAGCAGCGGAGGACAGGGGTTCAGTCAGCCCCAGCATTTT.

V gene TRBV28 combines with J gene TRBJ1-5, with D maybe TRBD1 (5 bases). The CDR3 has 20 residues. CDR1 is MDHEN, CDR2 SYDVKM, per germline. V lost 2 bases and J 3 bases, leaving 26 bases between the germline ends. CDR3 bases: TGTGCCAGCAGTTTACCGCGAAGGGGCGGGGGGTCTCGAAACAATCAGCCCCAGCATTTT. This gives the protein CASSLPRRGGGSRNNQPQHF.

This sequence joins TRBV12-2 and TRBJ1-6; the table's TRBD1 call for D was not verified on the DNA. TRBV12-2 is a documented pseudogene. The CDR3 sequence is 18 residues long. The CDR3 DNA follows: TGTGCAAGTCGCTTACGGTCCAGGGAAGCCTACTATAATGGACCCCTCCACTTT. Protein product: CASRLRSREAYYNGPLHF.

V and J are TRBV5-6 and TRBJ2-1; TRBD1 is a possible D gene (6 bases). Germline CDR1 SGHDT, CDR2 YYEEEE. The CDR3 has 14 residues. Trimming left V 2 bases short and J 5 bases short, with 11 bases between. CDR3 loop: CASSFRTAHNEQFF. The CDR3 DNA follows: TGTGCCAGCAGCTTTCGGACAGCTCACAATGAGCAGTTCTTC.

The chain uses TRBV5-1 and TRBJ2-1; maybe TRBD2 (6 bases). The germline gives CDR1 SGHRS, CDR2 YFSETQ. CDR3 length equals 15 residues. V lost 1 base, J lost 7 bases, and 15 bases lay in between. The CDR3 reads CASSLPRDSPNEQFF. The DNA of the CDR3 is TGCGCCAGCAGCTTGCCCCGGGACTCCCCAAATGAGCAGTTCTTC.

This clone has only a few counts. The rearrangement links TRBV3-1 (or the pseudogene TRBV3-2) to TRBJ1-1; 10 positions agree with TRBD1. V was pared by 3 bases and J by 6 bases, with 4 bases of the junction left unmatched. The germline CDR1 and CDR2 sequences are LGHDT and YNNKEL (reference sequence). CDR3 length: 14 residues. The CDR3 here is CASSHPTGGAEAFF. The DNA of the CDR3 is TGTGCCAGCAGCCACCCGACAGGGGGCGCTGAAGCTTTCTTT.

This clone was seen a single time. The chain recombines TRBV11-2 with TRBJ2-3; either TRBD1 or TRBD2 may fit D (5 bases each). V lost 0 bases to trimming and J lost 6 bases, with 10 bases between them. Germline CDR1 and CDR2: SGHAT and FQNNGV. The CDR3 length is 14 residues. The CDR3 DNA follows: TGTGCCAGCAGCTTAGAAGGTTGGGGGGATACGCAGTATTTT. Translated, it gives CASSLEGWGDTQYF.

The V and J genes are TRBV12-5 and TRBJ1-2, with TRBD1 matching 7 bases. Germline values: CDR1 LGHNT, CDR2 FRNRAP. The J segment lost 4 bases and the V segment lost 0 bases, leaving 8 bases of the junction unmatched. This CDR3 is built from 16 residues. CDR3 in amino acids: CASGLVGTDTPYGYTF. The CDR3 nucleotides read TGTGCTAGTGGTTTGGTAGGGACAGACACCCCCTATGGCTACACCTTC.

The chain carries TRBV5-1 and TRBJ1-2; 8 positions agree with TRBD1. Germline CDR1 is SGHRS and CDR2 is YFSETQ. The CDR3 is made up of 15 amino acids. Unmatched junction bases numbered 7, after V lost 4 bases and J lost 2 bases. For the CDR3, the DNA is TGCGCCAGCAGCAGGCCGGGACAGGACAACTATGGCTACACCTTC. It specifies CASSRPGQDNYGYTF.

This rearrangement joins TRBV11-3 to TRBJ2-7; D gene ambiguous. The V end lost 0 bases, the J end lost 0 bases, and 12 bases lay between the germline ends. CDR3 size: 16 residues. CDR1 and CDR2 from the germline V gene are SGHNT and YENEEA. The CDR3 loop is CASSLDPDGYSYEQYF. CDR3 in DNA: TGTGCCAGCAGCTTAGACCCGGACGGCTACTCCTACGAGCAGTACTTC.

This clone was counted between two and nine times. This chain joins TRBV4-2 and TRBJ2-2; 10 nucleotides match TRBD2. Germline V gives CDR1 LGHNA, CDR2 YNFKEQ. The ends lost 1 base at V and 6 bases at J; junction bases unmatched: 8. This CDR3 is built from 17 residues. DNA of the CDR3: TGTGCCAGCAGCCAAGTCCCCCTAGCGGGAGATGCCGGGGAGCTGTTTTTT. Its translation: CASSQVPLAGDAGELFF.

V gene TRBV19 combines with J gene TRBJ1-5, with D unresolved. The CDR3 runs to 12 residues. CDR1 is LNHDA and CDR2 is SQIVND in the germline V gene (reference sequence). V gave up 3 bases and J gave up 10 bases, with 10 bases separating them. In nucleotides, the CDR3 is TGTGCCAGTAGTATCTACACGGTCCCCCAGCATTTT. Its translation is CASSIYTVPQHF. Filled out from reference TRBV19 and TRBJ1-5, the complete variable domain reads DGGITQSPKYLFRKEGQNVTLSCEQNLNHDAMYWYRQDPGQGLRLIYYSQIVNDFQKGDIAEGYSVSREKKESFPLTVTSAQKNPTAFYLCASSIYTVPQHFGDGTRLSIL.

This clone was picked up a small number of times. The gene calls are TRBV2 and TRBJ2-3, with TRBD2 matching over 10 bases. Per germline, CDR1 SNHLY and CDR2 FYNNEI. CDR3 length equals 16 residues. With 2 bases clipped from V and 4 bases from J, the junction kept 6 bases outside the gene matches. The CDR3 DNA is TGTGCCAGCAGTGAACCTAGCGGGGGCGGGGCAGATACGCAGTATTTT. Translated: CASSEPSGGGADTQYF.

V is TRBV5-1 and J is TRBJ1-2, with 7 nucleotides matching TRBD1. This CDR3 is built from 15 residues. The V segment lost 4 bases and the J segment 4 bases; nucleotides outside the gene matches: 10. Germline V CDR1 and CDR2: SGHRS, YFSETQ. CDR3 DNA: TGCGCCAGCAGCCCGTCCGGTGGGACAGTCTATGGCTACACCTTC. This translates into CASSPSGGTVYGYTF. Full variable domain (outside the CDR3, taken from reference TRBV5-1 and TRBJ1-2): KAGVTQTPRYLIKTRGQQVTLSCSPISGHRSVSWYQQTPGQGLQFLFEYFSETQRNKGNFPGRFSGRQFSNSRSEMNVSTLELGDSALYLCASSPSGGTVYGYTFGSGTRLTVV.

This clone was seen a single time. The genes are TRBV3-1 (or the pseudogene TRBV3-2) and TRBJ2-5, with 8 bases that match TRBD2. The J segment lost 5 bases and the V segment lost 0 bases, leaving 8 bases of the junction unmatched. CDR1 is LGHDT and CDR2 is YNNKEL in the germline V gene (reference sequence). This CDR3 has 16 amino acids. The CDR3 spells CASSQERSGGMETQYF. The CDR3 DNA sequence: TGTGCCAGCAGCCAAGAGAGGTCGGGGGGGATGGAGACCCAGTACTTC.

The rearrangement joins TRBV19 to TRBJ1-2; 8 positions match TRBD1. This CDR3 is 14 amino acids long. V trimming: 1 base; J trimming: 2 bases; junction bases outside the gene matches: 0. Germline loops: CDR1 LNHDA, CDR2 SQIVND (reference sequence). CDR3 in amino acids: CASSIGTGNYGYTF. In DNA form, the CDR3 reads TGTGCCAGTAGTATAGGGACAGGGAACTATGGCTACACCTTC.

This chain links TRBV10-2 with TRBJ2-4; a weak D match, TRBD1 (6 bases). V was shortened by 4 bases and J by 6 bases, with 13 bases between the two germline ends. Germline lookup yields CDR1 WSHSY and CDR2 SAAADI. The CDR3 totals 14 residues. The CDR3, as DNA: TGCGCCAGCAGTGCTACAGGGAGAGGAAACATTCAGTACTTC. Translating it yields CASSATGRGNIQYF.

The rearrangement uses TRBV5-1 and TRBJ2-6; 7 bases map to TRBD1. The CDR3 sequence is 16 residues long. V lost 0 bases, J lost 3 bases, and 3 bases stayed unmatched. The germline V gene has CDR1 SGHRS and CDR2 YFSETQ. The CDR3 loop reads CASSLEGAHGANVLTF. The CDR3 region has the DNA TGCGCCAGCAGCTTGGAGGGGGCCCATGGGGCCAACGTCCTGACTTTC.

V is TRBV5-1 and J is TRBJ2-1; TRBD2 aligns across 7 bases. With 2 bases clipped from V and 9 bases from J, the junction kept 17 bases outside the gene matches. The CDR3 covers 17 residues. Looked up from germline, CDR1 is SGHRS and CDR2 is YFSETQ. This CDR3 reads CASSFGSGSVWGGEQFF. CDR3 sequence (DNA): TGCGCCAGCAGCTTCGGCTCGGGAAGTGTGTGGGGGGGTGAGCAGTTCTTC.

V is TRBV5-5 and J is TRBJ2-2, with 7 bases aligning to TRBD2. Losses at the gene ends were 1 base for V and 0 bases for J; bases not matched to a gene: 9. Germline lookup yields CDR1 SGHKS and CDR2 YYEKEE (reference sequence). CDR3 length: 18 amino acids. The CDR3 loop is CASSLLPGLITNTGELFF. For the CDR3, the DNA is TGTGCCAGCAGCTTGTTGCCGGGACTAATCACGAACACCGGGGAGCTGTTTTTT.

The J gene is TRBJ1-6, the V gene TRBV19; a weak D match, TRBD1 (5 bases). This CDR3 comprises 13 residues. Germline values: CDR1 LNHDA, CDR2 SQIVND (reference sequence). Trimming stripped 8 bases from V and 8 bases from J, with 13 bases between. The CDR3 nucleotides are TGTGCCAGTCGGGACGGCCAGTATTCACCCCTCCACTTT. Protein product: CASRDGQYSPLHF.

The chain uses TRBV19 and TRBJ1-5, with D possibly TRBD1 on 5 matching bases. The germline V gene encodes CDR1 LNHDA and CDR2 SQIVND (reference sequence). Trimming removed 10 bases from V and 0 bases from J, with 22 bases in between. CDR3 length equals 17 residues. CDR3 residues: CATSIKIQGYSNQPQHF. The DNA of the CDR3 is TGTGCCACCAGTATAAAGATCCAGGGTTATAGCAATCAGCCCCAGCATTTT.

The chain couples TRBV30 to TRBJ1-1, with D possibly being TRBD1 (6 bases). Germline-derived CDR1 and CDR2 are GTSNPN and SVGIG (reference sequence). CDR3 length: 11 amino acids. Trimming removed 1 base at V and 9 bases at J, with 9 bases between. Here the CDR3 reads CAWSEGDKAFF. CDR3 bases: TGTGCCTGGAGTGAGGGGGATAAAGCTTTCTTT.

The V and J genes are TRBV4-3 and TRBJ1-2, with D possibly TRBD1 on 6 matching bases. CDR1 is LGHNA and CDR2 is YSLEER in the germline V gene. The CDR3 contains 17 residues. Deletions cut 3 bases from V and 5 bases from J, with 22 bases between. The CDR3 is CASSQIQGHFPTYGYTF. The CDR3 region has the DNA TGCGCCAGCAGCCAGATACAGGGCCACTTTCCCACGTATGGCTACACCTTC.

This clone was recorded only once. The chain links TRBV15 to TRBJ2-3; 9 bases line up with TRBD2. Unmatched junction bases numbered 17, after V lost 6 bases and J lost 4 bases. The germline gives CDR1 LNHNV, CDR2 YYDKDF (reference sequence). CDR3 length: 18 residues. DNA for the CDR3: TGTGCCACCAGAAAGAGCCCACCGGGACTAGCTTCCCCAGATACGCAGTATTTT. This gives the protein CATRKSPPGLASPDTQYF.